These 14 T cell receptor beta chains came from one sample sequenced in a study of blood T cells in healthy people across ages (dated by TCRdb to between 2015 and 2016). Library preparation used 5' RACE. The data were produced on an Illumina HiSeq 2500. A second PCR of about 7 to 12 cycles was run with a J-beta primer mix and a sample-barcoded 5' primer. TCRdb reprocessing: public reads trimmed at Q25 with fastp, clones called with MiXCR, in-frame beta chains kept. For every CDR3 protein sequence, its rows merge into one entry that carries the most common genes and DNA. The sample table records approximately 800,000 distinct CDR3 sequences; 56% of these occur just once. The ten top clones hold around 24% of the sample. Material: blood. The receptor source for this set is a man aged 35-49 years in good health.

A few counts support this clonotype. The V gene is TRBV9, the J gene TRBJ1-5, with D perhaps matching TRBD1 (5 bases). V was trimmed by 0 bases and J by 7 bases, leaving 11 bases between them. The CDR3 length is 14 residues. Germline V lookup: CDR1 SGDLS, CDR2 YYNGEE. The CDR3 coding sequence is TGTGCCAGCAGCGTAGAGCCAGGGCCCCAGCCCCAGCATTTT. It yields the protein CASSVEPGPQPQHF.

The J gene is TRBJ1-1, the V gene TRBV15; no firm D call. This CDR3 contains 13 residues. Trimming removed 0 bases from V and 3 bases from J, with 5 bases in between. Germline V lookup: CDR1 LNHNV, CDR2 YYDKDF (reference sequence). CDR3 nucleotide sequence: TGTGCCACCAGCAGAGAAAAAGACACTGAAGCTTTCTTT. Translated: CATSREKDTEAFF. The full variable domain, rest sourced from reference TRBV15 and TRBJ1-1, is DAMVIQNPRYQVTQFGKPVTLSCSQTLNHNVMYWYQQKSSQAPKLLFHYYDKDFNNEADTPDNFQSRRPNTSFCFLDIRSPGLGDTAMYLCATSREKDTEAFFGQGTRLTVV.

The gene calls are TRBV6-5 and TRBJ2-1; D is perhaps TRBD2 (6 bases). This CDR3 is 14 amino acids long. Germline V gives CDR1 MNHEY, CDR2 SVGAGI. V gave up 3 bases and J gave up 5 bases, with 11 bases separating them. The CDR3 nucleotides read TGTGCCAGCAGTTATGTGTTAGCGGACAATGAGCAGTTCTTC. Protein sequence: CASSYVLADNEQFF.

The rearrangement uses TRBV27 and TRBJ1-1; D is undetermined. V shed 4 bases and J shed 4 bases, with 10 bases lying between them. Germline V gives CDR1 MNHEY, CDR2 SMNVEV (reference sequence). CDR3 length: 13 amino acids. The CDR3 nucleotides are TGTGCCAGCAGTTGGTCAGCGAGCACTGAAGCTTTCTTT. It codes for CASSWSASTEAFF.

V and J are TRBV13 and TRBJ2-1; D is uncertain. Per the germline V gene, CDR1 is PRHDT and CDR2 is FYEKMQ (reference sequence). The V end was cut by 0 bases, the J end by 9 bases, with 12 bases between. CDR3 size: 14 residues. The CDR3 sequence is CASSLGGPRGEQFF. CDR3 nucleotides: TGTGCCAGCAGCTTAGGCGGGCCCCGCGGTGAGCAGTTCTTC.

This chain links TRBV20-1 with TRBJ2-7, with 7 bases that match TRBD2. The DNA end favors TRBJ2-5, so the J call may be wrong. Germline CDR1 reads DFQATT; CDR2 reads SNEGSKA (reference sequence). There are 14 residues in the CDR3. The CDR3 loop is CSGFGGGGQETQYF. CDR3 in DNA: TGCAGTGGTTTTGGGGGGGGTGGGCAAGAGACCCAGTACTTC.

J is TRBJ2-4 and V is TRBV5-1; no reliable D call. The better agreement between TRBJ2-5 and the DNA end casts doubt on the J call. CDR3 length: 14 amino acids. Germline CDR1 is SGHRS and CDR2 is YFSETQ. The CDR3 nucleotides are TGCGCCAGCAGCTTGACGACGGAATGGGAGACCCAGTACTTC. Protein: CASSLTTEWETQYF.

The chain links TRBV29-1 to TRBJ1-1, with D perhaps TRBD1 (6 bases). Trimming removed 1 base from V and 5 bases from J, with 11 bases in between. Germline V gene sequence: CDR1 SQVTM, CDR2 ANQGSEA. The CDR3 contains 13 residues. The chain's CDR3 is CSVEGRQGTEAFF. Here the CDR3 DNA reads TGCAGCGTTGAAGGGCGGCAGGGGACTGAAGCTTTCTTT.

This chain links TRBV28 with TRBJ2-3; 7 bases map to TRBD1. Germline loops: CDR1 MDHEN, CDR2 SYDVKM. Trimming removed 5 bases from V and 5 bases from J; junction bases left unmatched: 10. The length of the CDR3 is 15 residues. CDR3 DNA: TGTGCCAGCAGTCCAGGACAGGCTCCGATAGATACGCAGTATTTT. It yields the protein CASSPGQAPIDTQYF. Together with reference TRBV28 and TRBJ2-3, the CDR3 gives the full variable domain: DVKVTQSSRYLVKRTGEKVFLECVQDMDHENMFWYRQDPGLGLRLIYFSYDVKMKEKGDIPEGYSVSREKKERFSLILESASTNQTSMYLCASSPGQAPIDTQYFGPGTRLTVL.

This clonotype was recorded at least ten times. The V and J genes are TRBV2 and TRBJ2-5; D gene unclear. V was shortened by 10 bases and J by 5 bases, with 17 bases between the two germline ends. Germline V gene data show CDR1 as SNHLY and CDR2 as FYNNEI. This CDR3 contains 13 residues. The chain's CDR3 is CATHQSTLETQYF. CDR3 DNA: TGTGCCACCCACCAGAGCACGTTGGAGACCCAGTACTTC.

The chain joins TRBV12-3 or TRBV12-4 to TRBJ2-4; the match to TRBD1 covers 9 bases. V was clipped by 6 bases and J by 3 bases; unmatched bases: 9. The CDR3 is 16 amino acids. In DNA form, the CDR3 reads TGTGCCAGCAGCCCTGGGACAGGGTACCACAAAAACATTCAGTACTTC. Its translation: CASSPGTGYHKNIQYF.

CDR3 DNA: TGTGCCAGCAGCCCATTCCCACGACTAGCCCTCAATACTGTCGATGAGCAGTACTTC. Residues: CASSPFPRLALNTVDEQYF. This chain joins TRBV9 and TRBJ2-5; 7 bases agree with TRBD2. This CDR3 spans 19 amino acids. The trim removed 4 bases at V and 11 bases at J, leaving 29 bases unmatched. Germline CDR1 reads SGDLS; CDR2 reads YYNGEE.

This chain uses TRBV2 with TRBJ2-7, with a weak D call TRBD2 (5 bases). The J call may be incorrect, as the DNA end agrees better with TRBJ2-5. Germline lookup yields CDR1 SNHLY and CDR2 FYNNEI. This CDR3 contains 14 residues. The CDR3 DNA follows: TGTGCCAGCAAGAGAGGGTCTGCCCCAGAGACCCAGTACTTC. Translation: CASKRGSAPETQYF.

This clonotype turned up a few times. This sequence joins TRBV27 and TRBJ2-7; D is possibly TRBD1 or TRBD2 (7 bases each). Trimming took 7 bases from V and 6 from J, leaving 25 bases between them. Germline loops: CDR1 MNHEY, CDR2 SMNVEV (reference sequence). The CDR3 covers 16 residues. The CDR3 reads CASTSSAGDSTVEQYF. The CDR3 DNA reads as TGTGCCAGCACCTCCAGCGCGGGGGACAGTACTGTCGAGCAGTACTTC.